A selection of T cell receptor beta chains follows, all from one sample in a study of blood T cell repertoires in COVID-19. Data came from immunoSEQ multiplex PCR; TCRdb stores just in-frame clones and leaves some out. Here the sample spans 300,000 to 350,000 clones, roughly 90% being singletons. Sequencing used peripheral blood. The receptors stem from a man aged 18 to 30 with active or convalescent COVID-19. The CDR3 runs from the conserved cysteine through the conserved F or W. D genes are given only for firm matches.

j_gene: TRBJ2-7; v_gene: TRBV20-1; d_gene: TRBD2; CDR3aa: CSASSGYEQYF
j_gene: TRBJ2-2; v_gene: TRBV28; d_gene: TRBD1; CDR3aa: CASSSRGTGYTGELFF
j_gene: TRBJ2-1; v_gene: TRBV6-5; d_gene: NA; CDR3aa: CASRNPTGTYNEQFF
j_gene: TRBJ1-4; v_gene: TRBV27; d_gene: TRBD1; CDR3aa: CASSRQGQLNEKLFF
j_gene: TRBJ2-1; v_gene: TRBV25-1; d_gene: NA; CDR3aa: CASSEYSDEQFF
j_gene: TRBJ2-7; v_gene: TRBV15; d_gene: TRBD1; CDR3aa: CATSRGPGTGGSYEQYF
j_gene: TRBJ1-1; v_gene: TRBV12-2; d_gene: NA; CDR3aa: CASRLVSRDRNTEAFF
j_gene: TRBJ2-1; v_gene: TRBV6-6; d_gene: NA; CDR3aa: CASWTGRSLVDEQFF
j_gene: TRBJ2-7; v_gene: TRBV10-3; d_gene: NA; CDR3aa: CAISSGTRTYEQYF
j_gene: TRBJ2-5; v_gene: TRBV9; d_gene: TRBD2; CDR3aa: CASSVAGGETQYF
j_gene: TRBJ1-2; v_gene: TRBV7-2; d_gene: TRBD1; CDR3aa: CASSLDRGYGYTF
j_gene: TRBJ1-5; v_gene: TRBV12-3/TRBV12-4; d_gene: NA; CDR3aa: CASSPTGNQPQHF
j_gene: TRBJ2-2; v_gene: TRBV19; d_gene: NA; CDR3aa: CATRTWQGSNTGELFF
j_gene: TRBJ2-1; v_gene: TRBV2; d_gene: NA; CDR3aa: CASRTRRVTGNEQFF
j_gene: TRBJ1-5; v_gene: TRBV5-1; d_gene: NA; CDR3aa: CASSLGPGYSNQPQHF
j_gene: TRBJ1-1; v_gene: TRBV2; d_gene: NA; CDR3aa: CASSAVEGMHIEAFF
j_gene: TRBJ2-5; v_gene: TRBV25-1; d_gene: NA; CDR3aa: CASSEFSEVNRVQETQYF
j_gene: TRBJ2-1; v_gene: TRBV6-5; d_gene: TRBD2; CDR3aa: CASKFGGRGEQFF
j_gene: TRBJ1-2; v_gene: TRBV5-8; d_gene: TRBD1; CDR3aa: CASGDRAYGYTF
j_gene: TRBJ2-1; v_gene: TRBV3-1/TRBV3-2; d_gene: NA; CDR3aa: CASSPQGRNEQFF
j_gene: TRBJ1-2; v_gene: TRBV28; d_gene: NA; CDR3aa: CASSSGTRTGYTF
j_gene: TRBJ1-5; v_gene: TRBV3-1/TRBV3-2; d_gene: NA; CDR3aa: CASSQDTGSGMSRNQPQHF
j_gene: TRBJ1-1; v_gene: TRBV7-9; d_gene: NA; CDR3aa: CATRGHMNTEAFF
j_gene: TRBJ2-1; v_gene: TRBV4-3; d_gene: NA; CDR3aa: CASSQVPGVSYNEQFF
j_gene: TRBJ1-1; v_gene: TRBV19; d_gene: TRBD1; CDR3aa: CASSTSGTAPNTEAFF
j_gene: TRBJ2-3; v_gene: TRBV27; d_gene: NA; CDR3aa: CASSFSGRSDTQYF
j_gene: TRBJ2-4; v_gene: TRBV4-1; d_gene: NA; CDR3aa: CASSQDKMGQLPRLAKNIQYF
j_gene: TRBJ1-1; v_gene: TRBV6-4; d_gene: NA; CDR3aa: CASSRGGNTEAFF
j_gene: TRBJ1-2; v_gene: TRBV10-3; d_gene: NA; CDR3aa: CAISGHRYGYTF
j_gene: TRBJ2-7; v_gene: TRBV6-1; d_gene: TRBD2; CDR3aa: CASSERSGTYEQYF
j_gene: TRBJ2-2; v_gene: TRBV13; d_gene: NA; CDR3aa: CASSYSFAGRGSGTGELFF
j_gene: TRBJ1-6; v_gene: TRBV6-5; d_gene: TRBD1; CDR3aa: CASKDRGSYNSPLHF
j_gene: TRBJ2-2; v_gene: TRBV9; d_gene: NA; CDR3aa: CASSVGGRGSTGELFF
j_gene: TRBJ2-3; v_gene: TRBV13; d_gene: TRBD2; CDR3aa: CASSSLAGGWTDTQYF